The clone carrying this TCR beta chain has a handful of counts. Trimming took off 4 bases at V and 3 bases at J, with 19 bases between the two ends. The CDR3 is made up of 16 amino acids. Germline V gene data show CDR1 as SGHRS and CDR2 as YFSETQ. Clones were read by immunoSEQ multiplex PCR, and TCRdb kept only the in-frame ones, dropping some. The table shows 150,000 to 200,000 clones, with roughly 84% occurring only once. These data come from a study of blood T cell repertoires in COVID-19. In the study overall: From T cells, B-cell-depleted T cells, or PBMCs came the material, which was cDNA or gDNA.

The chain is built from TRBV5-1 and TRBJ1-2; D ambiguous. The sample was peripheral blood. This sequence was found in a woman aged 80 or over with active or convalescent COVID-19. The DNA for the CDR3 is TGCGCCAGCAGCCCCGGATGGGGAGGGATTGACTATGGCTACACCTTC. The encoded protein is CASSPGWGGIDYGYTF.